One sample yielded the 12 T cell receptor beta chains listed below, sequenced in a study of T cells in Graves' hyperthyroidism and ophthalmopathy. The investigators amplified TCR beta CDR3 regions from RNA transcripts. When the TCR CDR3 underwent first-round RT-PCR, the HTBI primer set was used. TCRdb itself ran the multiplex PCR reads through MiXCR, one entry per CDR3 protein. Of approximately 600,000 distinct CDR3 sequences listed, about a fifth are singletons. The sample was blood. The receptor source for this set is a man aged 30 to 45 with Graves' ophthalmopathy.

This clonotype has ten or more counts. The chain has TRBV30 and TRBJ2-7; D is possibly TRBD1 or TRBD2 (6 bases each). The V gene lost 3 bases and the J gene lost 4 bases, with 22 bases spanning the gap. The CDR3 runs 16 residues. Per germline, CDR1 GTSNPN and CDR2 SVGIG (reference sequence). This CDR3 reads CAWRGGSLKGLYEQYF. The CDR3, as DNA: TGTGCCTGGAGAGGGGGGAGCCTTAAGGGCCTATACGAGCAGTACTTC.

This clonotype has just a few counts. The gene calls are TRBV5-5 and TRBJ1-5; perhaps TRBD1 as D (6 bases). V shed 0 bases and J shed 7 bases, with 17 bases lying between them. This CDR3 is built from 16 residues. Germline CDR1 SGHKS, CDR2 YYEKEE (reference sequence). CDR3 amino acids: CASSLGYRDGWQPQHF. For the CDR3, the DNA is TGTGCCAGCAGCTTGGGTTACAGGGATGGATGGCAGCCCCAGCATTTT.

The CDR3 coding sequence is TGTGCCTGGAGTACACCAATAAGACAGGGTGGCTATGGCTACACCTTC. Its protein is CAWSTPIRQGGYGYTF. The rearrangement joins TRBV30 to TRBJ1-2; 7 nucleotides line up with TRBD1. Trimming took 2 bases from V and 4 from J; bases not matched to a gene: 13. The CDR3 has 16 residues. Germline V gene sequence: CDR1 GTSNPN, CDR2 SVGIG (reference sequence).

This clonotype was seen ten or more times. This chain connects TRBV20-1 to TRBJ1-1; D unresolved. The germline V gene has CDR1 DFQATT and CDR2 SNEGSKA (reference sequence). Trimming cost V 3 bases and J 1 base, with 6 bases left between them. CDR3 length: 12 amino acids. The DNA of the CDR3 is TGCAGTGCTAGTGGCCAGAACACTGAAGCTTTCTTT. Its protein is CSASGQNTEAFF.

CDR3 loop: CASKGSKETQYF. In DNA form, the CDR3 reads TGTGCCAGCAAAGGGTCTAAAGAGACCCAGTACTTC. The rearrangement joins TRBV6-2 or TRBV6-3 to TRBJ2-5; no reliable D call. V lost 7 bases and J lost 3, with 9 bases in between. The CDR3 spans 12 residues. Germline CDR1 is MNHEY and CDR2 is SVGEGT.

Remarks on this clonotype: A junction end diverges from the germline sequence, so it may reflect a read error. The genes are TRBV6-1 and TRBJ1-1, with D possibly matching TRBD1 (6 bases). The CDR3 length is 13 residues. The germline CDR1 and CDR2 sequences are MNHNS and SASEGT. CDR3 coding DNA: TGTGCCATCACACCCATCGGGGACACTGCAGCTTTCTTT. Protein product: CAITPIGDTAAFF.

This clonotype was found many times. The chain is built from TRBV12-3 or TRBV12-4 and TRBJ2-1; D might be TRBD1 or TRBD2, each matching 5 bases. The CDR3 sequence is 15 residues long. V gave up 4 bases and J gave up 8 bases, with 18 bases separating them. CDR3 nucleotide sequence: TGTGCCAGCAGTTCCTCCCTTCCACCGGGGCATGAGCAGTTCTTC. Its protein product is CASSSSLPPGHEQFF.

This clonotype was counted many times. The V gene is TRBV11-2, the J gene TRBJ2-5; no reliable D call. Germline values: CDR1 SGHAT, CDR2 FQNNGV. This CDR3 is 14 amino acids long. V was clipped by 1 base and J by 2 bases, with 8 bases between them. This CDR3 is CASSLGPVQETQYF. The CDR3 DNA reads as TGTGCCAGCAGCTTAGGACCCGTACAAGAGACCCAGTACTTC.

This clonotype appeared a few times. One junction end does not reproduce the germline sequence, and a read error may be involved. This sequence joins TRBV12-3 or TRBV12-4 and TRBJ2-2, with TRBD2 matching over 7 bases. This CDR3 has 17 residues. The CDR3 DNA follows: TGTGCCAGCAGTCCTCTTGGGGGAGGGGAAAACACTGGGGAGCTGTTTTTT. Translating it yields CASSPLGGGENTGELFF.

In its sample, this clonotype was seen a few times. V is TRBV6-1 and J is TRBJ2-7; D is uncertain. CDR3 length: 14 amino acids. Germline CDR1 reads MNHNS; CDR2 reads SASEGT. The V end lost 5 bases, the J end lost 4 bases, and 15 bases lay between the germline ends. The CDR3 nucleotides are TGTGCCAGCAGTTCCGTCGGGCCCGGGTACGAGCAGTACTTC. It codes for CASSSVGPGYEQYF.

The rearrangement links TRBV4-3 to TRBJ2-1, with D maybe TRBD2 (5 bases). The CDR3 has 16 amino acids. Trimming took 4 bases from V and 5 from J, leaving 18 bases between them. Germline CDR1 LGHNA, CDR2 YSLEER. The CDR3 spells CASSPGMRERDNEQFF. DNA for the CDR3: TGCGCCAGCAGCCCCGGGATGAGGGAGAGAGACAATGAGCAGTTCTTC.

The chain links TRBV30 to TRBJ2-5, with 13 bases matching TRBD2. The CDR3 covers 15 residues. Germline CDR1 is GTSNPN and CDR2 is SVGIG (reference sequence). After removal of 1 base from V and 6 bases from J, the junction contained 5 bases not matched to a gene. The CDR3, as DNA: TGTGCCTGGAGTGCCCGGACTAGCGGGAGAAAGACCCAGTACTTC. This sequence encodes CAWSARTSGRKTQYF.